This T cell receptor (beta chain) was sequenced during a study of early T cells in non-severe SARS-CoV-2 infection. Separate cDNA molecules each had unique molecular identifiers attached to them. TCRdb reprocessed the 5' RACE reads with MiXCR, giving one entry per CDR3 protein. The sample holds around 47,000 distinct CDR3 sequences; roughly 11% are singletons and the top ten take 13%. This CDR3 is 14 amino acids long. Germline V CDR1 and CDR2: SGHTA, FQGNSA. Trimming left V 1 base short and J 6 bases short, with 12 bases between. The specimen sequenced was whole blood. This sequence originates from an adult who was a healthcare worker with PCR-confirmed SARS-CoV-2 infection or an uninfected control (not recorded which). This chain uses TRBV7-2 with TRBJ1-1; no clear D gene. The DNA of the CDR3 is TGTGCCAGCAGCTTAGATTTTGGCGGGTCTGAAGCTTTCTTT. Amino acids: CASSLDFGGSEAFF.